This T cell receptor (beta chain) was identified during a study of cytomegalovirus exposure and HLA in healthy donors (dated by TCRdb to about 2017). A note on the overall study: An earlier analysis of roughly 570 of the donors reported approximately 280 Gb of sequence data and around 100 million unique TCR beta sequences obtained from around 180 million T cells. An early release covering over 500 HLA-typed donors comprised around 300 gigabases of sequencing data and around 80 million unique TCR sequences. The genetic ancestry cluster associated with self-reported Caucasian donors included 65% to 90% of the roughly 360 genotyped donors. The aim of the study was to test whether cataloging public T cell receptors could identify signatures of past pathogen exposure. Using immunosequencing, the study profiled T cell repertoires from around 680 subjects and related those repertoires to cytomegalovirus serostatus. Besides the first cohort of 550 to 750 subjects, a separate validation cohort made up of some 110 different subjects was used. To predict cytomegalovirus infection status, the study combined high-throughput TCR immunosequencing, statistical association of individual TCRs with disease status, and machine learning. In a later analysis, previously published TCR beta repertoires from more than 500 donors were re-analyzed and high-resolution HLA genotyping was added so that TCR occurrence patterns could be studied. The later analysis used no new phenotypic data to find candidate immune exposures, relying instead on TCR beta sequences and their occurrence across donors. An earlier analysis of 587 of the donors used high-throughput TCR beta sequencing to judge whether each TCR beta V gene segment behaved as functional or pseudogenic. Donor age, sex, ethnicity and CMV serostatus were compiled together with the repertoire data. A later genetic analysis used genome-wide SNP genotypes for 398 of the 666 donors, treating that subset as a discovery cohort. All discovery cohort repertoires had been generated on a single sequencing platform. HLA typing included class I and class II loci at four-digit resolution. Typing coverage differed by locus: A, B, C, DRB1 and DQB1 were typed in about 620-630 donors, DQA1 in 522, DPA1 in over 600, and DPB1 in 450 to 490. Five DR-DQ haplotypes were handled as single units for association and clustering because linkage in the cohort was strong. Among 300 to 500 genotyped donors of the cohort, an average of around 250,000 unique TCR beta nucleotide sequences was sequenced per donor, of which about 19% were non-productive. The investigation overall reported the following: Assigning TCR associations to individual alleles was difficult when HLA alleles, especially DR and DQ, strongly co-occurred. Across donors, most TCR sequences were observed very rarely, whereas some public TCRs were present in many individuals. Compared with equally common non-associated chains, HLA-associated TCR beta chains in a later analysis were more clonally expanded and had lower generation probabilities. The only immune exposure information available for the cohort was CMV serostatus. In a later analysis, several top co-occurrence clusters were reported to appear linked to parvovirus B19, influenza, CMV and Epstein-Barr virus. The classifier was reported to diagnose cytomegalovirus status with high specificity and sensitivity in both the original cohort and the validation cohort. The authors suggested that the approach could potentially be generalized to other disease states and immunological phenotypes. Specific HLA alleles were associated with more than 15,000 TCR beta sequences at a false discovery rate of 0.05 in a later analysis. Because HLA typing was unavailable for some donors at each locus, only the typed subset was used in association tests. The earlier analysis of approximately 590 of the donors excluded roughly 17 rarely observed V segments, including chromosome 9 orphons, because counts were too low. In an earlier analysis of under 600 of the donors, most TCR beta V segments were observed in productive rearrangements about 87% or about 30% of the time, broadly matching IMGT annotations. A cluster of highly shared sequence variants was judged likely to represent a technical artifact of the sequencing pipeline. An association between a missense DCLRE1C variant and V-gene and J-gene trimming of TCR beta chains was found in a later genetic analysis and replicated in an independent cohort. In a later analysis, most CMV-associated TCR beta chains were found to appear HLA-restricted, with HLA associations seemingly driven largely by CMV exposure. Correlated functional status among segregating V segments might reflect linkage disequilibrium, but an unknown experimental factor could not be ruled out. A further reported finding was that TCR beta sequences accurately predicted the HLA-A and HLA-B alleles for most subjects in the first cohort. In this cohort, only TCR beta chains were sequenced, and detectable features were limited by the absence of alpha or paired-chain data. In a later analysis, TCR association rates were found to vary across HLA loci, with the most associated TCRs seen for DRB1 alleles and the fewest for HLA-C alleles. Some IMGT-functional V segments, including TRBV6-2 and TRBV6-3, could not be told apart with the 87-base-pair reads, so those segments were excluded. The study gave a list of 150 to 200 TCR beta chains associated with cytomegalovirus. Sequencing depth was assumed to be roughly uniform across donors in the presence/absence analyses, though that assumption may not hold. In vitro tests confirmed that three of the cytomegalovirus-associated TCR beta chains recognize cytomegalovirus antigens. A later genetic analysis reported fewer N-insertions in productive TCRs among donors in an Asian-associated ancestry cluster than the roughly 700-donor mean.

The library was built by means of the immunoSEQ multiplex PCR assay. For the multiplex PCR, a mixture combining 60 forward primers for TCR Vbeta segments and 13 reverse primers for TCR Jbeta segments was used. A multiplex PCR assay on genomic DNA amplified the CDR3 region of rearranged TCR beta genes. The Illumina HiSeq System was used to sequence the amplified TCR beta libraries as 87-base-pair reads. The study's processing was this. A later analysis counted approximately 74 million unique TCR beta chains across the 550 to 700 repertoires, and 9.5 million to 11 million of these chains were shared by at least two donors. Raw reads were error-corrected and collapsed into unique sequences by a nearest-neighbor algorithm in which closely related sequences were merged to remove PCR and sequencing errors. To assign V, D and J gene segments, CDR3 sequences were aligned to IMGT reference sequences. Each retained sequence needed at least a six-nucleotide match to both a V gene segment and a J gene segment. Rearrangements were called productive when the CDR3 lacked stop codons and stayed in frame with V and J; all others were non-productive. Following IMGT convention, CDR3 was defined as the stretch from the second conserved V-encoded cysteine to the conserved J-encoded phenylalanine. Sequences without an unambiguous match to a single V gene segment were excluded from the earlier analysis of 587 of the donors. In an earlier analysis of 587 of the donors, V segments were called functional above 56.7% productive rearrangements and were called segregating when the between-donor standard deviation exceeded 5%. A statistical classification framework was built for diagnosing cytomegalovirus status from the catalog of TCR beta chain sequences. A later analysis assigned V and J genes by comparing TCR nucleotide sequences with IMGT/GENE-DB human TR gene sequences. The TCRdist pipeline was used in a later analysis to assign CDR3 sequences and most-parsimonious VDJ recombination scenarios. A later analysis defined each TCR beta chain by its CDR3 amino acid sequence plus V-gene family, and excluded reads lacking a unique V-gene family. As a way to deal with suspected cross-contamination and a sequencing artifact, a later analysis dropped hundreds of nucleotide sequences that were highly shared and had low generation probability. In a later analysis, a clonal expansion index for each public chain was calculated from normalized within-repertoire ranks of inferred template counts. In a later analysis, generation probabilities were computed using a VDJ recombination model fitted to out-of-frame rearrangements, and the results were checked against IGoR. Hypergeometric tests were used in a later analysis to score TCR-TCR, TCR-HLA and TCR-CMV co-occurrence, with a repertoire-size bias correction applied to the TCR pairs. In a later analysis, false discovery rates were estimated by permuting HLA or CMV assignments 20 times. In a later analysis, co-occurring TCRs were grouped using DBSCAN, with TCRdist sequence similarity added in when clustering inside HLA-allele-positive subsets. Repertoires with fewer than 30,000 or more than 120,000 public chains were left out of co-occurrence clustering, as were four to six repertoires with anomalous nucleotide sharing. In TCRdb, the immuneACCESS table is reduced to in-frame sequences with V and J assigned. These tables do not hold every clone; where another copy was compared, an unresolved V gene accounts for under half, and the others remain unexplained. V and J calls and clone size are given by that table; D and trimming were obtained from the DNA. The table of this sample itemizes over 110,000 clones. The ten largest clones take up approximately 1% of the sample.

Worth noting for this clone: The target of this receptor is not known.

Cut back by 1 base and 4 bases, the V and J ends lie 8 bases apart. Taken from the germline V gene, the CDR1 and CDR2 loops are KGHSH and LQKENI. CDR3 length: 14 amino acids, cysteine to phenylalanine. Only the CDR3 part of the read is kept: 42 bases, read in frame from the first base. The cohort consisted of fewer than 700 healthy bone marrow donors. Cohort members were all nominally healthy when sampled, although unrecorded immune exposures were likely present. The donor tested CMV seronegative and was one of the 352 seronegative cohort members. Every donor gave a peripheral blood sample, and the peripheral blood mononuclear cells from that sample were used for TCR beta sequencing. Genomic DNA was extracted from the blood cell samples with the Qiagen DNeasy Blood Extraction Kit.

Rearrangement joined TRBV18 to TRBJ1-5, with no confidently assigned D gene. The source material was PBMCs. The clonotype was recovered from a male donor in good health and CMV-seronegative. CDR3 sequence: CASSPLAGNQPQHF. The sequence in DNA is TGTGCCAGCTCACCACTCGCGGGAAATCAGCCCCAGCATTTT.